The 13 T cell receptor beta chains listed next were all sequenced from one sample in a study of T cell repertoires in cytomegalovirus infection. MiXCR, applied by TCRdb to the reads, yields one record per CDR3 protein. The profile shows hundreds of thousands of distinct CDR3 sequences, more than 9% of them singletons. The sequencing sample was made of PBMCs. Receptors were obtained from a human donor in good health (CMV status not recorded). Some clones in this sample may be carry-over from other donors' samples.

Worth noting for this clonotype: This may arise from a read error, as a much more abundant clone is one base away. The V gene is TRBV7-7, the J gene TRBJ2-5, with 7 bases lining up with TRBD2. Looked up from germline, CDR1 is SSHAT and CDR2 is FNYEAQ (reference sequence). This CDR3 has 18 residues. The CDR3 region has the DNA TGTGCCAGCAGCTTATTGTCGGGACTAAGTTTGTACCAAGTGACCCAGTACTTC. Translation gives CASSLLSGLSLYQVTQYF.

In the case of this clonotype: A much larger clone lies one base from this, so it may be a read error. The CDR3 loop is CSAGLGQAPRTDF. CDR3 nucleotide sequence: TGCAGTGCGGGGTTGGGACAGGCCCCTCGGACTGACTTC. The chain links TRBV20-1 to TRBJ2-7, with 8 nucleotides matching TRBD1. The CDR3 spans 13 residues. Germline-derived CDR1 and CDR2 are DFQATT and SNEGSKA (reference sequence).

This CDR3 reads CASSTRTSGGAINEQFF. CDR3 sequence (DNA): TGTGCCAGCAGTACCCGGACTAGCGGGGGGGCTATTAATGAGCAGTTCTTC. The gene calls are TRBV27 and TRBJ2-1; 15 bases agree with TRBD2. Germline CDR1 MNHEY, CDR2 SMNVEV (reference sequence). The CDR3 covers 17 residues. J lost 7 bases, V lost 5 bases, and 9 bases had no gene match.

This clonotype was found many times. The chain recombines TRBV7-6 with TRBJ2-5; 12 bases fit TRBD2. Germline V gene sequence: CDR1 SGHVS, CDR2 FNYEAQ. Trimming took 5 bases from V and 5 from J; bases not matched to a gene: 9. There are 16 residues in the CDR3. Written as DNA, the CDR3 is TGTGCCAGCAGCCGAGGGACTAGCGGGTTCAGGGAGACCCAGTACTTC. Its protein is CASSRGTSGFRETQYF.

This clonotype appeared many times. This chain uses TRBV7-6 with TRBJ1-5; D perhaps matches TRBD1 (6 bases). Germline V gene lookup returns CDR1 SGHVS and CDR2 FNYEAQ. V shed 5 bases and J shed 6 bases, with 11 bases lying between them. The length of the CDR3 is 13 residues. Here the CDR3 DNA reads TGTGCCAGCAGCCGCAGGGGAGGTCAGCCCCAGCATTTT. Residues: CASSRRGGQPQHF.

The chain joins TRBV6-6 to TRBJ1-5; D remains unclear. The CDR3 loop spans 16 amino acids. Germline V CDR1 and CDR2: MNHNY, SVGAGI (reference sequence). Trimming removed 2 bases at V and 2 bases at J, with 13 bases between. CDR3 in amino acids: CASSYPLGPGNQPQHF. The CDR3 nucleotides are TGTGCCAGCAGTTACCCCCTAGGTCCAGGCAATCAGCCCCAGCATTTT.

The V gene is TRBV7-2, the J gene TRBJ2-7, with D possibly being TRBD2 (6 bases). Germline values: CDR1 SGHTA, CDR2 FQGNSA. With 6 bases removed from V and 3 bases from J, the gap between germline ends came to 15 bases. The CDR3 contains 14 residues. The CDR3 is CASRGAGNLYEQYF. In DNA, the CDR3 is TGTGCCAGCAGAGGGGCGGGGAATCTCTACGAGCAGTACTTC. The full variable domain, with the rest looked up from reference TRBV7-2 and TRBJ2-7, is GAGVSQSPSNKVTEKGKDVELRCDPISGHTALYWYRQSLGQGLEFLIYFQGNSAPDKSGLPSDRFSAERTGGSVSTLTIQRTQQEDSAVYLCASRGAGNLYEQYFGPGTRLTVT.

This clonotype was seen at least ten times. The chain links TRBV27 to TRBJ2-7, with 10 bases lining up with TRBD2. The CDR3 loop spans 17 amino acids. Trimming at V came to 2 bases and at J to 5 bases, leaving 12 bases not matched to a gene. The germline V gene encodes CDR1 MNHEY and CDR2 SMNVEV (reference sequence). CDR3 DNA sequence: TGTGCCAGCAGTTTAGTAATAGCGGGGGGCCGTGGGGACGAGCAGTACTTC. Its protein product is CASSLVIAGGRGDEQYF.

This clonotype was counted only a few times. The rearrangement joins TRBV15 to TRBJ1-2; 7 positions agree with TRBD1. Germline CDR1 and CDR2: LNHNV and YYDKDF (reference sequence). This CDR3 contains 15 residues. J lost 4 bases, V lost 1 base, and 6 bases had no gene match. This CDR3 is CATSRGARDSYGYTF. The CDR3, as DNA: TGTGCCACCAGCAGAGGGGCCCGGGACAGCTATGGCTACACCTTC. Together with reference TRBV15 and TRBJ1-2, the CDR3 gives the full variable domain: DAMVIQNPRYQVTQFGKPVTLSCSQTLNHNVMYWYQQKSSQAPKLLFHYYDKDFNNEADTPDNFQSRRPNTSFCFLDIRSPGLGDTAMYLCATSRGARDSYGYTFGSGTRLTVV.

This clonotype was seen more than once but under ten times. The V gene is TRBV7-2, the J gene TRBJ2-5, with 9 bases matching TRBD1. CDR1 is SGHTA, CDR2 FQGNSA, per germline. This CDR3 has 13 amino acids. The V segment lost 7 bases and the J segment 8 bases; nucleotides outside the gene matches: 8. The CDR3 DNA reads as TGTGCCAGCAATCGGGACAGGGAGCCAACCCAGTACTTC. It translates to CASNRDREPTQYF.

This clonotype was seen more than once but under ten times. The rearrangement uses TRBV29-1 and TRBJ1-4; 10 bases fit TRBD1. V was clipped by 7 bases and J by 8 bases; unmatched bases: 10. The CDR3 is 14 amino acids. Looked up from germline, CDR1 is SQVTM and CDR2 is ANQGSEA. The CDR3 region has the DNA TGCAGCGCATCTAAGGGACAGGGGACCGAAAAACTGTTTTTT. Translation gives CSASKGQGTEKLFF.

There are many counts of this clonotype. The chain joins TRBV7-2 to TRBJ2-7, with D possibly being TRBD2 (6 bases). This CDR3 has 13 amino acids. Trimming cost V 4 bases and J 5 bases, with 12 bases left between them. The germline V gene encodes CDR1 SGHTA and CDR2 FQGNSA. The CDR3 is CASSSTSPHEQYF. The DNA for the CDR3 is TGTGCCAGCAGCTCTACTAGCCCCCACGAGCAGTACTTC.

V usage is TRBV20-1 and J usage is TRBJ1-1, with 9 bases identical to TRBD1. Germline-derived CDR1 and CDR2 are DFQATT and SNEGSKA (reference sequence). With 3 bases clipped from V and 10 bases from J, the junction kept 6 bases outside the gene matches. The CDR3 runs to 12 residues. CDR3 DNA sequence: TGCAGTGCTAGGGAACAGGGGGCTTTAGCTTTCTTT. Protein product: CSAREQGALAFF.